The T cell receptor beta chain described here comes from a study of OX40 agonist ivuxolimab in advanced cancers. Study background: Ivuxolimab was delivered to patients intravenously every 2 weeks at doses spanning 0.01 to 10 mg/kg. Patients receiving dose escalation had hepatocellular carcinoma, melanoma, renal cell or head and neck cancer.

Germline-derived CDR1 and CDR2 are SGHRS and YFSETQ. This CDR3 has 15 amino acids. Trimming at V came to 4 bases and at J to 2 bases, leaving 2 bases not matched to a gene. Profiled with immunoSEQ multiplex PCR; TCRdb holds only in-frame clones, not every one. The sample lists 14,000 or so clones, 75% to 85% occurring once. V gene TRBV5-1 combines with J gene TRBJ2-7; 14 nucleotides align to TRBD2. The sequences come from CD4+ or CD8+ T cells sorted from blood, collected in a trial of the OX40 agonist ivuxolimab. The sequence was obtained from an adult with an advanced solid tumor such as melanoma, head and neck, liver or kidney cancer. DNA for the CDR3: TGCGCCAGCAGCCTGACTAGCGGGGGGGCCTACGAGCAGTACTTC. It yields the protein CASSLTSGGAYEQYF.